These 32 T cell receptor beta chains originate from one sample sequenced in a study of blood T cell repertoires in COVID-19. Assay: immunoSEQ multiplex PCR; the TCRdb copy retains only in-frame clones and omits some. Among about 60,000 clones, 65% to 85% were seen once, and the ten largest hold approximately 3.8%. The specimen sequenced was PBMCs or T cells enriched from blood (not recorded which). The receptors come from a woman in her forties with acute COVID-19.

The chain combines TRBV12-3 or TRBV12-4 with TRBJ1-1; D may be TRBD1 (5 bases). The CDR3 is 11 amino acids. V gave up 10 bases and J gave up 5 bases, with 11 bases separating them. CDR3 sequence (DNA): TGTGCCACCAGGGAGGGGACTGAAGCTTTCTTT. Amino acids: CATREGTEAFF.

The chain links TRBV19 to TRBJ1-2; the D gene is possibly TRBD1 (5 bases). V gave up 3 bases and J gave up 0 bases, with 8 bases separating them. The CDR3 totals 14 residues. Germline V gives CDR1 LNHDA, CDR2 SQIVND (reference sequence). The CDR3 is CASSIARANYGYTF. The CDR3, as DNA: TGTGCCAGTAGTATCGCCAGGGCTAACTATGGCTACACCTTC.

This chain uses TRBV10-3 with TRBJ2-7; tentatively, D is TRBD1 (7 bases). Between the trimmed V and J ends, which lost 2 bases and 7 bases, there was a span of 12 bases. The CDR3 sequence is 13 residues long. From germline, CDR1 is ENHRY and CDR2 SYGVKD. CDR3 nucleotides: TGTGCCATCAGTGAGAGTCAGGGGGGAGAGCAGTACGTC. This translates into CAISESQGGEQYV.

The chain combines TRBV4-2 with TRBJ2-3, with TRBD2 matching over 9 bases. The germline CDR1 and CDR2 sequences are LGHNA and YNFKEQ. The CDR3 has 18 amino acids. J gave up 0 bases and V 1 base, and 8 bases lay outside the gene matches. The DNA of the CDR3 is TGTGCCAGCAGCCAAGGGGGCGGGGGGGCCCCTAGCACAGATACGCAGTATTTT. Protein product: CASSQGGGGAPSTDTQYF.

V is TRBV7-3 and J is TRBJ2-2, with D possibly being TRBD2 (5 bases). V was cut by 5 bases and J by 2 bases, with 12 bases left in between. CDR1 is SGHTA, CDR2 FQGTGA, per germline. The CDR3 has 15 residues. CDR3 DNA sequence: TGTGCCAGCAGCCCAAGCGGACTCAACACCGGGGAGCTGTTTTTT. Protein sequence: CASSPSGLNTGELFF.

This clone appeared a single time. The genes are TRBV6-6 and TRBJ1-2, with 7 nucleotides matching TRBD1. The germline CDR1 and CDR2 sequences are MNHNY and SVGAGI (reference sequence). V lost 7 bases to trimming and J lost 2 bases; unmatched junction nucleotides: 7. CDR3 length equals 14 residues. The chain's CDR3 is CASTKTGQNYGYTF. In DNA, the CDR3 is TGTGCCAGCACCAAGACAGGGCAGAACTATGGCTACACCTTC.

The J gene is TRBJ1-5, the V gene TRBV6-2 or TRBV6-3, with 9 bases lining up with TRBD1. With 0 bases clipped from V and 5 bases from J, the junction kept 8 bases outside the gene matches. Germline-derived CDR1 and CDR2 are MNHEY and SVGEGT. The length of the CDR3 is 17 residues. CDR3 loop: CASSYSLQGARDQPQHF. DNA of the CDR3: TGTGCCAGCAGTTACTCGCTACAGGGGGCTCGTGATCAGCCCCAGCATTTT.

This clone turned up a few times. The J gene is TRBJ2-3, the V gene TRBV19; 7 bases align to TRBD1. Trimming cost V 5 bases and J 2 bases; bases outside gene matches: 4. From germline, CDR1 is LNHDA and CDR2 SQIVND (reference sequence). The length of the CDR3 is 14 residues. This CDR3 reads CASSSQGPTDTQYF. The DNA of the CDR3 is TGTGCCAGTAGTTCACAGGGGCCCACAGATACGCAGTATTTT.

The V call is TRBV27, the J call TRBJ1-5; the D is unclear. The CDR3 is made up of 13 amino acids. Germline V gives CDR1 MNHEY, CDR2 SMNVEV (reference sequence). V was clipped by 6 bases and J by 8 bases, with 14 bases between them. CDR3 in amino acids: CASRINPREPQHF. In DNA form, the CDR3 reads TGTGCCAGCAGGATCAACCCGAGGGAGCCCCAGCATTTT.

V is TRBV12-3 or TRBV12-4 and J is TRBJ1-2, with 7 bases fitting TRBD1. V dropped 8 bases and J dropped 7; count of bases not matched to a gene: 10. The CDR3 sequence is 13 residues long. The DNA for the CDR3 is TGTGCCAGCGTCGGCAGGGGGGCAGCTGGCTACACCTTC. Translated, it gives CASVGRGAAGYTF.

The gene calls are TRBV29-1 and TRBJ2-3; 8 bases map to TRBD2. This CDR3 comprises 15 residues. With V trimmed by 7 bases and J by 6 bases, 15 bases remained unmatched. The germline gives CDR1 SQVTM, CDR2 ANQGSEA. CDR3 protein: CSGINGAGGGDTQYF. CDR3 nucleotide sequence: TGCAGCGGTATAAATGGGGCGGGAGGTGGTGATACGCAGTATTTT.

This rearrangement joins TRBV27 to TRBJ2-7; 10 bases align to TRBD2. Trimming cost V 3 bases and J 4 bases; bases outside gene matches: 3. The germline V gene has CDR1 MNHEY and CDR2 SMNVEV (reference sequence). CDR3 length: 14 amino acids. The CDR3 region has the DNA TGTGCCAGCAGTTTTGGGACTAGCGTATACGAGCAGTACTTC. It is translated as CASSFGTSVYEQYF.

The rearrangement links TRBV7-9 to TRBJ2-3; 12 bases agree with TRBD2. The CDR3 is 16 amino acids. V lost 5 bases and J lost 3; bases outside the gene matches: 6. The V gene's germline CDR1 is SEHNR and CDR2 FQNEAQ (reference sequence). This CDR3 is CASSPLTSGGTDTQYF. For the CDR3, the DNA is TGTGCCAGCAGCCCCTTGACTAGCGGGGGTACAGATACGCAGTATTTT.

The chain has TRBV6-1 and TRBJ1-2, with D unresolved. Trimming shortened V by 2 bases and J by 5 bases, and 12 bases separated the two germline ends. The germline V gene has CDR1 MNHNS and CDR2 SASEGT. The CDR3 consists of 14 residues. The CDR3 sequence is CASSELEKTYGYTF. As DNA, the CDR3 is TGTGCCAGCAGTGAACTAGAGAAAACTTATGGCTACACCTTC.

This clone showed up just once. The chain combines TRBV14 with TRBJ1-4; 7 bases fit TRBD1. The germline V gene has CDR1 SGHDN and CDR2 FVKESK. The V and J ends lost 4 bases and 4 bases, in that order; junction bases with no gene match: 6. This CDR3 contains 15 residues. Written as DNA, the CDR3 is TGTGCCAGCAGCCGCGACAGGGCGGTTAATGAAAAACTGTTTTTT. Residues: CASSRDRAVNEKLFF.

In this sample, this clone turned up a few times. V gene TRBV11-2 combines with J gene TRBJ2-1; 11 nucleotides match TRBD2. The J segment lost 9 bases and the V segment lost 3 bases, leaving 16 bases of the junction unmatched. In germline, CDR1 is SGHAT, CDR2 FQNNGV. This CDR3 is built from 18 residues. The CDR3: CASSFPIGGSGGAGEQFF. The DNA for the CDR3 is TGTGCCAGCAGCTTCCCGATCGGCGGTAGCGGGGGGGCCGGTGAGCAGTTCTTC.

The rearrangement links TRBV2 to TRBJ2-1, with 11 nucleotides matching TRBD2. The germline V gene has CDR1 SNHLY and CDR2 FYNNEI. V shed 3 bases, J shed 10 bases, and the junction held 5 bases outside the gene matches. The length of the CDR3 is 14 residues. CDR3 DNA: TGTGCCAGCAGTGAGCTAGCGGGGGGTCAGGAGCAGTTCTTC. Amino acid sequence: CASSELAGGQEQFF.

The rearrangement uses TRBV4-1 and TRBJ1-1; D gene unclear. V was shortened by 0 bases and J by 8 bases, with 10 bases between the two germline ends. This CDR3 comprises 13 residues. Per the germline V gene, CDR1 is MGHRA and CDR2 is YSYEKL. Here the CDR3 DNA reads TGCGCCAGCAGCCAAGACCCACTCGCCGAAGCTTTCTTT. It yields the protein CASSQDPLAEAFF.

This clone was recorded only once. The DNA for the CDR3 is TGTGCCAGCAGCCGCGGACTAGCGGCATCCTACAATGAGCAGTTCTTC. It codes for CASSRGLAASYNEQFF. The chain is built from TRBV11-2 and TRBJ2-1, with 10 bases fitting TRBD2. The CDR3 contains 16 residues. Germline CDR1 reads SGHAT; CDR2 reads FQNNGV. After removal of 5 bases from V and 1 base from J, the junction contained 5 bases not matched to a gene.

The chain couples TRBV5-1 to TRBJ2-3, with 12 bases identical to TRBD2. This CDR3 has 17 amino acids. V trimming: 0 bases; J trimming: 1 base; junction bases outside the gene matches: 3. Germline-derived CDR1 and CDR2 are SGHRS and YFSETQ. The CDR3 sequence: CASSLDPSGGGTDTQYF. The CDR3 DNA follows: TGCGCCAGCAGCTTGGATCCTAGCGGGGGGGGCACAGATACGCAGTATTTT.

The gene calls are TRBV19 and TRBJ2-1, with 9 bases that match TRBD2. Trimming at V came to 4 bases and at J to 3 bases, leaving 4 bases not matched to a gene. The CDR3 sequence is 15 residues long. Germline loops: CDR1 LNHDA, CDR2 SQIVND (reference sequence). The DNA for the CDR3 is TGTGCCAGTAGTACTAGCGGGGTGAACTACAATGAGCAGTTCTTC. Its protein product is CASSTSGVNYNEQFF.

V and J are TRBV11-2 and TRBJ2-6; possible D gene TRBD2, 6 bases. Germline loops: CDR1 SGHAT, CDR2 FQNNGV. V lost 5 bases, J lost 2 bases, and 10 bases lay in between. This CDR3 has 15 residues. Written as DNA, the CDR3 is TGTGCCAGCAGCAGGGAGGTTGCTGGGGCCAACGTCCTGACTTTC. Its translation is CASSREVAGANVLTF.

The V gene is TRBV11-2, the J gene TRBJ1-1; no reliable D call. The germline gives CDR1 SGHAT, CDR2 FQNNGV. This CDR3 region has 13 residues. Trimming removed 5 bases from V and 1 base from J, with 8 bases in between. For the CDR3, the DNA is TGTGCCAGCAGCACGACGGGGAACACTGAAGCTTTCTTT. As protein: CASSTTGNTEAFF.

V gene TRBV28 combines with J gene TRBJ2-5; D is possibly TRBD2 (5 bases). Germline CDR1 is MDHEN and CDR2 is SYDVKM. V shed 2 bases and J shed 3 bases, with 13 bases lying between them. CDR3 length equals 15 residues. The CDR3 protein is CASSLLPLLEETQYF. The CDR3 DNA sequence: TGTGCCAGCAGTTTACTCCCGTTACTAGAAGAGACCCAGTACTTC.

This clone has ten or more counts. CDR3 region: CASSDGGTAQETQYF. The DNA of the CDR3 is TGTGCCAGCAGCGATGGAGGGACAGCTCAAGAGACCCAGTACTTC. This chain links TRBV7-9 with TRBJ2-5; D possibly corresponds to TRBD1 (7 bases). Trimming removed 5 bases from V and 2 bases from J, with 15 bases in between. CDR3 size: 15 residues. Germline V gene lookup returns CDR1 SEHNR and CDR2 FQNEAQ (reference sequence).

The rearrangement joins TRBV7-3 to TRBJ2-1; 8 bases align to TRBD2. With V trimmed by 4 bases and J by 9 bases, 5 bases remained unmatched. The CDR3 sequence is 13 residues long. Germline values: CDR1 SGHTA, CDR2 FQGTGA. CDR3 protein: CASSSAGAGEQFF. The CDR3 DNA reads TGTGCCAGCAGCTCAGCGGGAGCAGGTGAGCAGTTCTTC.

The chain employs TRBV4-1 and TRBJ2-1; tentatively, D is TRBD2 (5 bases). The length of the CDR3 is 14 residues. V was trimmed by 10 bases and J by 4 bases, leaving 17 bases between them. The germline gives CDR1 MGHRA, CDR2 YSYEKL. The CDR3 loop is CATATPGKYNEQFF. DNA of the CDR3: TGCGCCACCGCCACCCCGGGGAAGTACAATGAGCAGTTCTTC.

In its sample, this clone was seen a few times. This sequence joins TRBV5-1 and TRBJ2-1; 11 nucleotides align to TRBD1. Germline trimming cut 6 bases from V and 6 bases from J; bases unmatched to any gene: 14. Germline V gene lookup returns CDR1 SGHRS and CDR2 YFSETQ. This CDR3 region has 17 residues. CDR3 in DNA: TGCGCCAGCAACATTAACCTAGGACAGGGGGCGCGCAATGAGCAGTTCTTC. Its protein product is CASNINLGQGARNEQFF.

CDR3 DNA sequence: TGTGCCAGTAGTTGGTCTAGCGGGAGATACGAGCAGTACTTC. It translates to CASSWSSGRYEQYF. V gene TRBV19 combines with J gene TRBJ2-7; TRBD2 matches 10 bases. The CDR3 runs to 14 residues. V trimming: 5 bases; J trimming: 4 bases; junction bases outside the gene matches: 5. The V gene's germline CDR1 is LNHDA and CDR2 SQIVND (reference sequence).

The V gene is TRBV5-4, the J gene TRBJ1-4, with D maybe TRBD1 (6 bases). Germline loops: CDR1 SGHNT, CDR2 YYREEE (reference sequence). Trimming removed 0 bases at V and 7 bases at J, with 10 bases between. The CDR3 covers 14 residues. CDR3 DNA sequence: TGTGCCAGCAGCTTGGACAGGGTGGGTGAAAAACTGTTTTTT. Its protein product is CASSLDRVGEKLFF.

The chain joins TRBV4-1 to TRBJ1-4; D is unclear. Germline V gene lookup returns CDR1 MGHRA and CDR2 YSYEKL. The CDR3 runs to 16 residues. Trimming removed 0 bases from V and 7 bases from J, with 15 bases in between. Here the CDR3 reads CASSQDRVPVSEKLFF. For the CDR3, the DNA is TGCGCCAGCAGCCAAGACCGGGTGCCGGTGTCTGAAAAACTGTTTTTT.

This chain connects TRBV18 to TRBJ1-1; D is possibly TRBD1 (6 bases). The germline V and J ends were trimmed by 10 bases and 1 base, with 16 bases remaining between them. Per the germline V gene, CDR1 is KGHSH and CDR2 is LQKENI. This CDR3 comprises 14 residues. The CDR3 sequence is CATISGVANTEAFF. The CDR3 DNA is TGTGCCACCATCTCAGGGGTCGCGAACACTGAAGCTTTCTTT.